The clone carrying this T cell receptor (beta chain) was found a few times. Antigen specificity is unknown. This sample stems from a study of human T cells and chemical hapten exposure. Study overall: Each patch test put 0.01% DPC on the upper back, and results were read at 6 days. TCR yields per sample varied, mainly owing to small pooled library volume differences.

TCRdb ran MiXCR on the RACE reads and lists one entry per CDR3 protein. Found here are roughly 200,000 distinct CDR3 sequences, about 25% of them singletons; the top ten hold about 2.5%. As to time point: patch test 3, about 24 weeks after DPC sensitization. Documented treatment: therapeutic diphenylcyclopropenone sensitization with weekly scalp DPC. CDR1 and CDR2 (germline): DFQATT, SNEGSKA (reference sequence). Trimming at V came to 0 bases and at J to 5 bases, leaving 5 bases not matched to a gene. The CDR3 contains 15 residues. Overall study results and limits: With patch test score, the counts of PT1 expanded TCRs showed a positive correlation.

This sequence was found in a woman aged 35 to 49 with alopecia areata. Some clones in this sample may be carry-over from other donors' samples. The chain uses TRBV20-1 and TRBJ1-4; TRBD1 matches at 8 bases. Material: whole blood, obtained in connection with sensitization to the hapten diphenylcyclopropenone (DPC). CDR3 in DNA: TGCAGTGCTAGAGATCCTTGGACAGGGAATGAAAAACTGTTTTTT. This encodes CSARDPWTGNEKLFF.